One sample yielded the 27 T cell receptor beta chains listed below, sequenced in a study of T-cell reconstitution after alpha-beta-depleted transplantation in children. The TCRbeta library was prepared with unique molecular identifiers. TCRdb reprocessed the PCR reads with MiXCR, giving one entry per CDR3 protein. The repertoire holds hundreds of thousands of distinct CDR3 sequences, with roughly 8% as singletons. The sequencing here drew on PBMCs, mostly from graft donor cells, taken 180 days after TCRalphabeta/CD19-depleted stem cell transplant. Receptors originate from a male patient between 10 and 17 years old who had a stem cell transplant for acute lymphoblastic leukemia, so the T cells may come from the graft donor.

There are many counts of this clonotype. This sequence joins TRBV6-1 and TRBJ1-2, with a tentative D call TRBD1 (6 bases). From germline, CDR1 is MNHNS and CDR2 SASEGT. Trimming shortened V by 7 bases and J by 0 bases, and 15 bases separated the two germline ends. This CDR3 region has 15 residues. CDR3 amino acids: CASKHGGTANYGYTF. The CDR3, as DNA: TGTGCCAGCAAGCACGGGGGCACTGCTAACTATGGCTACACCTTC.

The CDR3 DNA follows: TGCAGTGCTCCCACACTCTTTCTAGCGGGAGGAGCCTACGAGCAGTACTTC. Its protein product is CSAPTLFLAGGAYEQYF. The rearrangement links TRBV20-1 to TRBJ2-7, with TRBD2 matching 11 bases. Germline values: CDR1 DFQATT, CDR2 SNEGSKA (reference sequence). Losses at the gene ends were 5 bases for V and 2 bases for J; bases not matched to a gene: 14. This CDR3 spans 17 amino acids.

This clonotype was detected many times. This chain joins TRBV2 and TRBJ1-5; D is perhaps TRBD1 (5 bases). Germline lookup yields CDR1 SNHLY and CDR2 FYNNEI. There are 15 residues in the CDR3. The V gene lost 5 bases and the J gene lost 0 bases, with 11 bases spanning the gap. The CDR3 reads CASSPQAYSNQPQHF. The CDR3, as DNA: TGTGCCAGCAGTCCACAGGCATATAGCAATCAGCCCCAGCATTTT.

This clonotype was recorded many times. CDR3 residues: CASSPAGGRGYTF. For the CDR3, the DNA is TGTGCCAGCAGTCCCGCAGGGGGCCGCGGCTACACCTTC. The rearrangement links TRBV27 to TRBJ1-2; 8 bases line up with TRBD1. Germline CDR1 is MNHEY and CDR2 is SMNVEV (reference sequence). The length of the CDR3 is 13 residues. V lost 5 bases, J lost 8 bases, and 7 bases stayed unmatched.

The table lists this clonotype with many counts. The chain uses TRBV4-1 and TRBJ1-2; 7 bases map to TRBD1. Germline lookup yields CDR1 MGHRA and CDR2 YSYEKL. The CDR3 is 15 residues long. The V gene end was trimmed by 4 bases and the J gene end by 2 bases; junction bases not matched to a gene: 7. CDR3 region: CASSRTTGTNYGYTF. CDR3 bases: TGCGCCAGCAGCCGTACGACAGGGACAAACTATGGCTACACCTTC.

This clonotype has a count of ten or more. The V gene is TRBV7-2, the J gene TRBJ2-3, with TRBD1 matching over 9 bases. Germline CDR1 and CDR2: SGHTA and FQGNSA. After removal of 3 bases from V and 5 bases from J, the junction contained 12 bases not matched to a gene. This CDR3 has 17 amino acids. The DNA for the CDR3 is TGTGCCAGCAGCTTGGGGTGGGACAGGGCGGATTTAGATACGCAGTATTTT. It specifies CASSLGWDRADLDTQYF.

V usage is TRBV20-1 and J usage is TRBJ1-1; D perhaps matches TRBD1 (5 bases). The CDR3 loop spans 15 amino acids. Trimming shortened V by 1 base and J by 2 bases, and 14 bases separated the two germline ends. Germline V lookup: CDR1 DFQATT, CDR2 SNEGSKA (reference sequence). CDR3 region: CSARGGADFNTEAFF. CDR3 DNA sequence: TGCAGTGCTAGAGGAGGGGCAGACTTTAACACTGAAGCTTTCTTT.

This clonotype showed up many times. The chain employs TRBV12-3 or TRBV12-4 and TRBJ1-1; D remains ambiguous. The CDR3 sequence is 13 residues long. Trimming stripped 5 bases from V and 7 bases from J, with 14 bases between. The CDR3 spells CASSPRLSFEAFF. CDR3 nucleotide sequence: TGTGCCAGCAGTCCTCGTCTCTCCTTTGAAGCTTTCTTT.

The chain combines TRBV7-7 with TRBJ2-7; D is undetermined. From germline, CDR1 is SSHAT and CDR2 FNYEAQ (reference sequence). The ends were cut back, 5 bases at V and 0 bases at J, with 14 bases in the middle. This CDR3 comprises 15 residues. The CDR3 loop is CASSPTLKDSYEQYF. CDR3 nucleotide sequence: TGTGCCAGCAGCCCCACCCTAAAGGACTCCTACGAGCAGTACTTC.

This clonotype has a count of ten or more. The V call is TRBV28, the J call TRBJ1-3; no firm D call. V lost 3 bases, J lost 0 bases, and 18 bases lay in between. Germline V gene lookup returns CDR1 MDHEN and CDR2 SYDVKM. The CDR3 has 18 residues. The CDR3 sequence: CASSLDRTGSLSGNTIYF. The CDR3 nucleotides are TGTGCCAGCAGTTTGGACCGCACGGGATCTCTCTCTGGAAACACCATATATTTT.

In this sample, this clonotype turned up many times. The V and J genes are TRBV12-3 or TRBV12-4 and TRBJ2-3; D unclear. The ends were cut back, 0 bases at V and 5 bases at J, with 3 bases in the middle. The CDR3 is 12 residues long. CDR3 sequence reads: CASSLARDTQYF. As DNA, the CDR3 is TGTGCCAGCAGTTTAGCGAGAGATACGCAGTATTTT.

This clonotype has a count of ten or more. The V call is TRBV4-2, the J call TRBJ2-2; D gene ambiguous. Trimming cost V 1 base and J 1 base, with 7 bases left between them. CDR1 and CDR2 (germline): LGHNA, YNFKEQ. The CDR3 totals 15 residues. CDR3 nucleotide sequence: TGTGCCAGCAGCCAAGGAGACCGGAACACCGGGGAGCTGTTTTTT. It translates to CASSQGDRNTGELFF.

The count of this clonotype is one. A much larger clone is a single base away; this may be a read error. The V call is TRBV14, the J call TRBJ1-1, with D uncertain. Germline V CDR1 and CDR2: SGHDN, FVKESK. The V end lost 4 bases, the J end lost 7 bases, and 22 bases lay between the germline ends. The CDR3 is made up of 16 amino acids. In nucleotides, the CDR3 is TGTGCCAGCAGCCGAGCCCTTGGGAGGGTTGGCAGTGAAGCTTTCTTT. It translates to CASSRALGRVGSEAFF.

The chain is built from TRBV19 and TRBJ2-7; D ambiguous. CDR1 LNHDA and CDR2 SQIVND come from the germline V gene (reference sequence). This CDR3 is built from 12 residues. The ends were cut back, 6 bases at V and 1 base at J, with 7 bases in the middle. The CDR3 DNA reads TGTGCCAGTAGCCACGATTCCTACGAGCAGTACTTC. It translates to CASSHDSYEQYF.

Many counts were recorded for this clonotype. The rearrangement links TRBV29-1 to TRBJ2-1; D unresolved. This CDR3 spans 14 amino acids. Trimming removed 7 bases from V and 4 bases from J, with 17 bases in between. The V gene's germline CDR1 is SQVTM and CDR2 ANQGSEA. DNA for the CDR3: TGCAGCGGTCACCCAGTCCCTATATACAATGAGCAGTTCTTC. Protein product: CSGHPVPIYNEQFF.

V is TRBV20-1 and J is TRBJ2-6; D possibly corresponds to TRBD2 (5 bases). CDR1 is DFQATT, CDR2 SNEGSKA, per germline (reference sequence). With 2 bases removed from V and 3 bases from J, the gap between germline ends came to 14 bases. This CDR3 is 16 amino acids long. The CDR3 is CSARIAGSYGANVLTF. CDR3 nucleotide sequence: TGCAGTGCTAGAATCGCGGGTAGTTATGGGGCCAACGTCCTGACTTTC.

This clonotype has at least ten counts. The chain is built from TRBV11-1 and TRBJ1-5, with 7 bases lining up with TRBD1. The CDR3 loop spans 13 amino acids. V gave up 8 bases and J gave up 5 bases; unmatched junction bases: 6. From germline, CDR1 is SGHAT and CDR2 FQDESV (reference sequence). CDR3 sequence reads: CASFTGVDQPQHF. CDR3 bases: TGTGCCAGCTTCACAGGGGTGGATCAGCCCCAGCATTTT.

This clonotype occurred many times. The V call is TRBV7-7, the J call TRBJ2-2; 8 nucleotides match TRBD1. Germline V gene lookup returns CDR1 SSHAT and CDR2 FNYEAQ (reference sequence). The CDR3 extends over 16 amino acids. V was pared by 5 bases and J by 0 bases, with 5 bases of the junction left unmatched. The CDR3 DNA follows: TGTGCCAGCAGCCCAGGACAGGGAACGAACACCGGGGAGCTGTTTTTT. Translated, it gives CASSPGQGTNTGELFF.

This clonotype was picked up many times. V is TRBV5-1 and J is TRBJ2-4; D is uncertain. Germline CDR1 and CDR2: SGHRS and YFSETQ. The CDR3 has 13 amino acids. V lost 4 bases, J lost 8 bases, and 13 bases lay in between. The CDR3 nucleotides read TGCGCCAGCAGCGTCGGAGCTTTAGACATTCAGTACTTC. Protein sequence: CASSVGALDIQYF.

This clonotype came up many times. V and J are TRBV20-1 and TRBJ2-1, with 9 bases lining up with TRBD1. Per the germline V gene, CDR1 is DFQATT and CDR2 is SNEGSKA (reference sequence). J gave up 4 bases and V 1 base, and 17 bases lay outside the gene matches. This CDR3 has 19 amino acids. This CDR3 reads CSARGKPGQGLVGYNEQFF. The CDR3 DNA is TGCAGTGCTAGAGGGAAGCCGGGACAGGGACTGGTAGGTTACAATGAGCAGTTCTTC.

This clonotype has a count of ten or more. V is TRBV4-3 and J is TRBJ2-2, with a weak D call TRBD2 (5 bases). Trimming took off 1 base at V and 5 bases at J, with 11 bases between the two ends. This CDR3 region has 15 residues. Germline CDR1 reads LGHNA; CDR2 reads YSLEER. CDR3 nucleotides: TGCGCCAGCAGCCAAGGCTTAGGGAGAACCGGGGAGCTGTTTTTT. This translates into CASSQGLGRTGELFF.

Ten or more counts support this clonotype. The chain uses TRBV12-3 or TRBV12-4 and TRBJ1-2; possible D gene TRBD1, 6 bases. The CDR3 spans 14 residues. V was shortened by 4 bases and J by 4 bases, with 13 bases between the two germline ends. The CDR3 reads CASSSSPGAYGYTF. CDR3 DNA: TGTGCCAGCAGTTCTTCTCCAGGGGCCTATGGCTACACCTTC.

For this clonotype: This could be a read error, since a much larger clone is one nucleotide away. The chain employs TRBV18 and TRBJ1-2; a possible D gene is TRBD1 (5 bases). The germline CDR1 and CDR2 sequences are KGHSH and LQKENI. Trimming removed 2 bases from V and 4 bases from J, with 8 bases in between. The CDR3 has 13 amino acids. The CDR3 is CASSPWDRYGYTF. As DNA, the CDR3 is TGTGCCAGCTCACCATGGGACCGCTATGGCTACACCTTC.

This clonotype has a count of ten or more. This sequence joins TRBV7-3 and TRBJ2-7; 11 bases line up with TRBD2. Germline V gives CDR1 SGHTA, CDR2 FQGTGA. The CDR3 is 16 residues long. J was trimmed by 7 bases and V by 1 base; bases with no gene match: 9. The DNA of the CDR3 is TGTGCCAGCAGCTTAAGGGGTAGCGGGAGGGCCGAAGAGCAGTACTTC. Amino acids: CASSLRGSGRAEEQYF.

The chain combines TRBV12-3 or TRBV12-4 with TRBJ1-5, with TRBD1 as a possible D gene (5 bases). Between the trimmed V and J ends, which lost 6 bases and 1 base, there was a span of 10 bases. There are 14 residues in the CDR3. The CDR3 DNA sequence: TGTGCCAGCAGCCTGGGACCGAGCAATCAGCCCCAGCATTTT. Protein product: CASSLGPSNQPQHF.

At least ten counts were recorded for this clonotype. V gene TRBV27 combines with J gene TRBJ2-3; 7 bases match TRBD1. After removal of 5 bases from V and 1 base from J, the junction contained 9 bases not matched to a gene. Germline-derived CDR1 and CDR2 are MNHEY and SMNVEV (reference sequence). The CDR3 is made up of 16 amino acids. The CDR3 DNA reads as TGTGCCAGCAGTAAGGAGAGACAGGGTCGCACAGATACGCAGTATTTT. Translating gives CASSKERQGRTDTQYF.

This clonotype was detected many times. CDR3 DNA sequence: TGCAGTGCTAGAGATACAGAAAAACTGTTTTTT. Its protein is CSARDTEKLFF. The chain carries TRBV20-1 and TRBJ1-4; D gene ambiguous. This CDR3 spans 11 amino acids. V was pared by 0 bases and J by 8 bases, with 4 bases between. The germline CDR1 and CDR2 sequences are DFQATT and SNEGSKA (reference sequence).